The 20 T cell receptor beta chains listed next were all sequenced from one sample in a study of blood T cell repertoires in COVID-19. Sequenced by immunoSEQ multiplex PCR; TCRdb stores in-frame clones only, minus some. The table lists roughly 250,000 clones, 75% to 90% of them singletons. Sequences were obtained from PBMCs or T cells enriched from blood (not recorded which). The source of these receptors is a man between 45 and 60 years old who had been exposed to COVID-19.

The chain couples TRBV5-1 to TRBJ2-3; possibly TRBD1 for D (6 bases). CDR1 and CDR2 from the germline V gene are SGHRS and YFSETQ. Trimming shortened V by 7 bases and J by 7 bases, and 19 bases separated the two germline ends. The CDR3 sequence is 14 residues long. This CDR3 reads CASGRGTPEHTQYF. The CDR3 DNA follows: TGCGCCAGCGGCAGGGGCACTCCTGAGCATACGCAGTATTTT.

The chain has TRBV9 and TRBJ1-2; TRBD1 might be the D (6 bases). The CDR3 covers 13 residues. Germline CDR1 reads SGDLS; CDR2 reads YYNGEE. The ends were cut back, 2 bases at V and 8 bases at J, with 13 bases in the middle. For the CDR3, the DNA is TGTGCCAGCAGCGTTGGACAGTCGGAGGGCTACACCTTC. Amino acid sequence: CASSVGQSEGYTF.

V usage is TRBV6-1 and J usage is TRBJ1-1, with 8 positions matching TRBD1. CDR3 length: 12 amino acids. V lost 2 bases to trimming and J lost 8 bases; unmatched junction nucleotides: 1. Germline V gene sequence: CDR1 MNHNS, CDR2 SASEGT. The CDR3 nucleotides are TGTGCCAGCAGTGAATACAGGGGGGAAGCTTTCTTT. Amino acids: CASSEYRGEAFF.

The CDR3 reads CASSGDRGGEQYF. For the CDR3, the DNA is TGTGCCAGCAGCGGCGACAGGGGCGGCGAGCAGTACTTC. V usage is TRBV7-8 and J usage is TRBJ2-7, with TRBD1 matching 8 bases. The V segment lost 5 bases and the J segment 6 bases; nucleotides outside the gene matches: 6. This CDR3 comprises 13 residues. Germline CDR1 is SGHVS and CDR2 is FQNEAQ.

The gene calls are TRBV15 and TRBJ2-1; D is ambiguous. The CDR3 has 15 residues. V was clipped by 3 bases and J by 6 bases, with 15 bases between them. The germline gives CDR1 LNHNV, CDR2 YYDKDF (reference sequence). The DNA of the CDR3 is TGTGCCACCAGCAGTCTTGTACTCCCAGGCAATGAGCAGTTCTTC. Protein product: CATSSLVLPGNEQFF.

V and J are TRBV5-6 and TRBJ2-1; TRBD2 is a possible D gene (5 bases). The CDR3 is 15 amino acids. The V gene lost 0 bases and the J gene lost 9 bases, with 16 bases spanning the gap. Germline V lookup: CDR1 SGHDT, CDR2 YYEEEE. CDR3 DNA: TGTGCCAGCAGCTTGGCGCGGGCTCACCAGATTGAGCAGTTCTTC. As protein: CASSLARAHQIEQFF. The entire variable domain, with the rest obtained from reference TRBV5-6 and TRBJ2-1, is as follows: DAGVTQSPTHLIKTRGQQVTLRCSPKSGHDTVSWYQQALGQGPQFIFQYYEEEERQRGNFPDRFSGHQFPNYSSELNVNALLLGDSALYLCASSLARAHQIEQFFGPGTRLTVL.

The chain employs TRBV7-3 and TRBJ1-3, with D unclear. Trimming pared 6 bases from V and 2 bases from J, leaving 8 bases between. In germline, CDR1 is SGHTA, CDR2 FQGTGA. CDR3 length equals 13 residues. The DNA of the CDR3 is TGTGCCAGCAGTTTAGGGCCTGGAAACACCATATATTTT. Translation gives CASSLGPGNTIYF.

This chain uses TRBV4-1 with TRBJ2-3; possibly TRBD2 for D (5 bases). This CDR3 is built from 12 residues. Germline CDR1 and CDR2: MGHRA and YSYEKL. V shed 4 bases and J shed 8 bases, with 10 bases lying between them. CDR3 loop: CASSRLGVTQYF. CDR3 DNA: TGCGCCAGCAGCCGGTTGGGAGTTACGCAGTATTTT.

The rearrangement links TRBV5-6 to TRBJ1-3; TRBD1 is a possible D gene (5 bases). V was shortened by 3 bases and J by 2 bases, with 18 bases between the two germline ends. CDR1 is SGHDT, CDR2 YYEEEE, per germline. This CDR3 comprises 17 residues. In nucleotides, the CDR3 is TGTGCCAGCAGCTCTGGGGGGGACGGACGCGCTGGAAACACCATATATTTT. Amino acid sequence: CASSSGGDGRAGNTIYF.

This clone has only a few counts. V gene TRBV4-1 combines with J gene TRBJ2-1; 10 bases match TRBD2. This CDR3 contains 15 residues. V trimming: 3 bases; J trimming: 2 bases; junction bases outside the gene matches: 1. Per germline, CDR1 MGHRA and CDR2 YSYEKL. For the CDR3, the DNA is TGCGCCAGCAGCCAGAGCGGGGGGGCCTACAATGAGCAGTTCTTC. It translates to CASSQSGGAYNEQFF.

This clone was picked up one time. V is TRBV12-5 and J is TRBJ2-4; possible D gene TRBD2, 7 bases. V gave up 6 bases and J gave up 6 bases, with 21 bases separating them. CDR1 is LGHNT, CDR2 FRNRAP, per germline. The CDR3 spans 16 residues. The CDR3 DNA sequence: TGTGCTAGTGGCCCCCGAGGGGGGAGGGGCGGAAACATTCAGTACTTC. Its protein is CASGPRGGRGGNIQYF.

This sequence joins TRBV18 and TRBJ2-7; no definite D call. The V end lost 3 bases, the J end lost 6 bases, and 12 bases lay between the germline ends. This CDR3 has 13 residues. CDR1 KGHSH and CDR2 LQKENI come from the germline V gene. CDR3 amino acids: CASSPSRGSEQYV. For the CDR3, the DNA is TGTGCCAGCTCACCCTCGAGAGGTTCCGAGCAGTACGTC.

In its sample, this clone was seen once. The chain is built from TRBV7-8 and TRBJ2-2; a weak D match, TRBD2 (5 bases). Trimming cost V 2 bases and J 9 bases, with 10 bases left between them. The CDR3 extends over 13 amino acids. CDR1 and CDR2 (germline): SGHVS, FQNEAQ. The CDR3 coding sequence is TGTGCCAGCAGCTTAATTGGAGGAAGGGAGCTGTTTTTT. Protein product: CASSLIGGRELFF.

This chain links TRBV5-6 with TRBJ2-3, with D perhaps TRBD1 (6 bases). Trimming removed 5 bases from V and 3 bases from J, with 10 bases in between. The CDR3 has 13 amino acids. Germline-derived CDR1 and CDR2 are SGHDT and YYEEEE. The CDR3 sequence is CASRVTGTDTQYF. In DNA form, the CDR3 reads TGTGCCAGCAGGGTAACAGGGACAGATACGCAGTATTTT.

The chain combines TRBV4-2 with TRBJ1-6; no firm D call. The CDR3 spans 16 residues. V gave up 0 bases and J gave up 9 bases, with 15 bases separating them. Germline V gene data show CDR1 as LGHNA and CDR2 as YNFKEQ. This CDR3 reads CASSQDQLKLGSPLHF. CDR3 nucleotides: TGTGCCAGCAGCCAAGACCAATTAAAACTCGGTTCACCCCTCCACTTT.

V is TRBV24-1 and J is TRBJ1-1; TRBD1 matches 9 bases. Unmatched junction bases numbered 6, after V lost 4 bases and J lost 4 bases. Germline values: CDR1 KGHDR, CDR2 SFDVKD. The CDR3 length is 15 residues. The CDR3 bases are TGTGCCACCAGTGACTCCGGGACAGGGAGCACTGAAGCTTTCTTT. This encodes CATSDSGTGSTEAFF.

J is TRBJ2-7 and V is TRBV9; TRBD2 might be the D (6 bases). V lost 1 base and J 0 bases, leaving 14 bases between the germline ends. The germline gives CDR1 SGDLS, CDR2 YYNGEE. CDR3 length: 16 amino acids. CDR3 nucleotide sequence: TGTGCCAGCAGCGTAAAGGGAGTGACTAGCTCCTACGAGCAGTACTTC. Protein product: CASSVKGVTSSYEQYF.

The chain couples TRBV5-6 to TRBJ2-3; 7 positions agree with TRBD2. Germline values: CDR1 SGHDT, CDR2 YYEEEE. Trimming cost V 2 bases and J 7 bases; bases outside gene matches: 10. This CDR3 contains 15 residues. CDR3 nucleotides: TGTGCCAGCAGCTTCCCGCAAGCGGGGAAGTATACGCAGTATTTT. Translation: CASSFPQAGKYTQYF.

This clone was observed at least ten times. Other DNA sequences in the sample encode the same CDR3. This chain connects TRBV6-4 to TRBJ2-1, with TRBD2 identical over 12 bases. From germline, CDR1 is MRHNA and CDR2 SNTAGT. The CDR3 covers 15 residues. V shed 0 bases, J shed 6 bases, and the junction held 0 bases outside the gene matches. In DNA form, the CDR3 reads TGTGCCAGCAGTGACTCGACTAGCGGGAGCAATGAGCAGTTCTTC. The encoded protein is CASSDSTSGSNEQFF.

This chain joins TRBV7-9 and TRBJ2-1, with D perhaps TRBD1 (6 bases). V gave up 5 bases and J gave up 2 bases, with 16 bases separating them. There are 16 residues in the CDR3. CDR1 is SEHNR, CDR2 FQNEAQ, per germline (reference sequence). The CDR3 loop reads CASSPRRGHPYNEQFF. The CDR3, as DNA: TGTGCCAGCAGCCCACGCAGGGGTCATCCCTACAATGAGCAGTTCTTC.